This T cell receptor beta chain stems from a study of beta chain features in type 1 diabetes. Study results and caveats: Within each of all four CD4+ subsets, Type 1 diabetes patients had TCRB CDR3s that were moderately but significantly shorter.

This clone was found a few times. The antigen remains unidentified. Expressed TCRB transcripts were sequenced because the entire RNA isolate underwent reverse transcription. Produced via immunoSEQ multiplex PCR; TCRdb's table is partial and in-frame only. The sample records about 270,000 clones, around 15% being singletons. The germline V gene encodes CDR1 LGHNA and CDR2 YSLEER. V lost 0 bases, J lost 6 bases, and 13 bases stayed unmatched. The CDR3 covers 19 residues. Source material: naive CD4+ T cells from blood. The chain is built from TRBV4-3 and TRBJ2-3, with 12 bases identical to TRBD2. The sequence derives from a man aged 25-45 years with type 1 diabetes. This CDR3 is CASSQEAIQGLAGHDTQYF. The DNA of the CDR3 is TGCGCCAGCAGCCAAGAGGCGATTCAGGGACTAGCGGGCCATGATACGCAGTATTTT.